The clone carrying this T cell receptor (beta chain) occurred once. Its antigen is still unknown. This entry is derived from a study of T-cell reconstitution after alpha-beta-depleted transplantation in children. Study conclusions and caveats: The origin of high day-60 TCRbeta diversity in some patients lay in surviving recipient T cells and thymic progenitors.

A library of TCRbeta sequences, prepared with unique molecular identifiers, was generated. TCRdb re-called the PCR reads with MiXCR, one entry per CDR3 protein. The table has 80,000 to 100,000 distinct CDR3 sequences, less than 25% seen once. Germline CDR1 MNHEY, CDR2 SMNVEV (reference sequence). The CDR3 runs to 15 residues. Germline trimming cut 6 bases from V and 7 bases from J; bases unmatched to any gene: 9. Here the sequenced sample was PBMCs, taken before TCRalphabeta/CD19-depleted stem cell transplant. The origin of this receptor is a boy younger than 10 with acute lymphoblastic leukemia, due to receive a stem cell transplant. The chain links TRBV27 to TRBJ2-1, with TRBD2 identical over 10 bases. DNA for the CDR3: TGTGCCAGCAGCCTCTCCAAGCGGGAGGGGAATGAGCAGTTCTTC. This sequence encodes CASSLSKREGNEQFF.